Following are 9 T cell receptor beta chains from one sample sequenced in a study of CD8 T cells in Susac syndrome. The RNA, roughly 0.45 to 1 ug, was put through reverse transcription using random hexamers. Via MiXCR, TCRdb re-called the immunoSEQ multiplex PCR reads, giving one row per CDR3 protein. The sample holds about 200,000 distinct CDR3 sequences; approximately 93% are singletons and the top ten take around 0.096%. Input material: CD4+ T cells from PBMCs. These receptors all stem from a human donor in good health.

The V call is TRBV5-1, the J call TRBJ1-5; no clear D. The CDR3 runs 14 residues. The V gene's germline CDR1 is SGHRS and CDR2 YFSETQ. V was pared by 4 bases and J by 8 bases, with 16 bases between. The CDR3 nucleotides read TGCGCCAGCAGCCTGGAGGGTGCCGGGGAGCCCCAGCATTTT. This codes for CASSLEGAGEPQHF.

This clonotype was recorded only once. V usage is TRBV30 and J usage is TRBJ2-4; TRBD1 matches at 9 bases. V trimming: 5 bases; J trimming: 4 bases; junction bases outside the gene matches: 6. Germline CDR1 GTSNPN, CDR2 SVGIG (reference sequence). The CDR3 is made up of 14 amino acids. CDR3 DNA: TGTGCCTGGTCGCAGGGGACAGGGAAAAACATTCAGTACTTC. It codes for CAWSQGTGKNIQYF.

The gene calls are TRBV5-1 and TRBJ2-2, with D maybe TRBD2 (6 bases). CDR1 is SGHRS and CDR2 is YFSETQ in the germline V gene. Trimming took 5 bases from V and 0 from J, leaving 14 bases between them. The CDR3 runs 16 residues. The CDR3 sequence is CASSKIAVTNTGELFF. The CDR3 bases are TGCGCCAGCAGTAAGATAGCGGTTACGAACACCGGGGAGCTGTTTTTT.

The chain uses TRBV20-1 and TRBJ2-7; no clear D. Trimming pared 0 bases from V and 7 bases from J, leaving 10 bases between. Germline assignment: CDR1 DFQATT and CDR2 SNEGSKA (reference sequence). The length of the CDR3 is 12 residues. The DNA of the CDR3 is TGCAGTGCTAGAGAGGGTCTCCGGGAGCAGTACTTC. It specifies CSAREGLREQYF.

A single count supports this clonotype. The genes are TRBV25-1 and TRBJ2-1; 7 positions agree with TRBD1. V trimming: 4 bases; J trimming: 4 bases; junction bases outside the gene matches: 7. CDR1 MGHDK and CDR2 SYGVNS come from the germline V gene. The CDR3 spans 15 residues. The CDR3 here is CASSVSGTAYNEQFF. CDR3 nucleotide sequence: TGTGCCAGCAGTGTTTCCGGGACAGCGTACAATGAGCAGTTCTTC.

The chain couples TRBV6-5 to TRBJ1-2, with D hard to call. Germline-derived CDR1 and CDR2 are MNHEY and SVGAGI. Deletions cut 10 bases from V and 0 bases from J, with 15 bases between. CDR3 length: 14 residues. The CDR3 DNA is TGTGCCACAAGCTCGAGGGATTCTAACTATGGCTACACCTTC. Its translation: CATSSRDSNYGYTF.

The chain employs TRBV29-1 and TRBJ1-2; unclear D gene. Germline CDR1 reads SQVTM; CDR2 reads ANQGSEA. This CDR3 spans 13 amino acids. V gave up 3 bases and J gave up 2 bases, with 10 bases separating them. CDR3 sequence reads: CSVDRGGNYGYTF. CDR3 DNA: TGCAGCGTTGACCGTGGAGGAAACTATGGCTACACCTTC.

The chain combines TRBV7-2 with TRBJ1-5; D unresolved. Trimming pared 4 bases from V and 0 bases from J, leaving 4 bases between. The CDR3 consists of 13 residues. Looked up from germline, CDR1 is SGHTA and CDR2 is FQGNSA. CDR3 DNA: TGTGCCAGCAGCTCTAGTAGCAATCAGCCCCAGCATTTT. This gives the protein CASSSSSNQPQHF.

This chain joins TRBV20-1 and TRBJ2-2, with 7 bases matching TRBD2. CDR3 length equals 16 residues. The trim removed 1 base at V and 0 bases at J, leaving 5 bases unmatched. Germline V gene sequence: CDR1 DFQATT, CDR2 SNEGSKA (reference sequence). In nucleotides, the CDR3 is TGCAGTGCTAGAGGGGGGGGACGCGCGAACACCGGGGAGCTGTTTTTT. The encoded protein is CSARGGGRANTGELFF.